These 22 T cell receptor beta chains were sequenced from one sample in a study of breast tumors, draining lymph nodes, adjacent tissues. Breast cancer patients provided tissue from their axillary draining lymph nodes. TCRdb re-derived calls from the multiplex PCR reads in MiXCR, one entry per CDR3 protein. The table records around 290,000 distinct CDR3 sequences, 30% to 35% of them present only once. Source material: axillary lymph node tissue. All receptors derive from a female donor with breast cancer. Some clones in this sample may be carry-over from other donors' samples.

This clonotype was seen many times. The chain recombines TRBV7-2 with TRBJ2-7, with 8 bases lining up with TRBD2. The J segment lost 4 bases and the V segment lost 3 bases, leaving 8 bases of the junction unmatched. Germline V gene lookup returns CDR1 SGHTA and CDR2 FQGNSA. The CDR3 contains 15 residues. The CDR3 nucleotides are TGTGCCAGCAGCTTCGCGGGAGGCCCCCAATACGAGCAGTACTTC. Translated: CASSFAGGPQYEQYF.

There are many counts of this clonotype. The chain carries TRBV9 and TRBJ2-6; D perhaps matches TRBD1 (6 bases). This CDR3 region has 19 residues. Germline V gene sequence: CDR1 SGDLS, CDR2 YYNGEE. V lost 3 bases and J 0 bases, leaving 19 bases between the germline ends. The CDR3 loop reads CASSDPVRWTASGANVLTF. CDR3 nucleotide sequence: TGTGCCAGCAGCGACCCCGTAAGATGGACAGCCTCTGGGGCCAACGTCCTGACTTTC. Full variable domain (remainder filled in from reference TRBV9 and TRBJ2-6): DSGVTQTPKHLITATGQRVTLRCSPRSGDLSVYWYQQSLDQGLQFLIQYYNGEERAKGNILERFSAQQFPDLHSELNLSSLELGDSALYFCASSDPVRWTASGANVLTFGAGSRLTVL.

The chain links TRBV7-8 to TRBJ1-2; tentatively, D is TRBD1 (5 bases). V lost 0 bases, J lost 9 bases, and 23 bases lay in between. The CDR3 consists of 17 residues. Germline CDR1 and CDR2: SGHVS and FQNEAQ. For the CDR3, the DNA is TGTGCCAGCAGCTTAGCCCCAGGGCCGGGTTTGGGGCCGCGCTACACCTTC. It encodes CASSLAPGPGLGPRYTF. The variable domain in full, completed from reference TRBV7-8 and TRBJ1-2, reads GAGVSQSPRYKVAKRGQDVALRCDPISGHVSLFWYQQALGQGPEFLTYFQNEAQLDKSGLPSDRFFAERPEGSVSTLKIQRTQQEDSAVYLCASSLAPGPGLGPRYTFGSGTRLTVV.

This clonotype was recorded only once. A clone one base away is much larger, so this may be a read error. V usage is TRBV4-2 and J usage is TRBJ2-1, with D hard to call. Trimming took 2 bases from V and 0 from J, leaving 14 bases between them. CDR1 is LGHNA and CDR2 is YNFKEQ in the germline V gene. The CDR3 sequence is 17 residues long. The CDR3: CASSQKVPTISYNEQFF. The DNA for the CDR3 is TGTGCCAGCAGCCAAAAAGTTCCAACTATCTCCTACAATGAGCAGTTCTTC.

Concerning this clonotype itself: A clone one base away is much larger, so this may be a read error. V is TRBV9 and J is TRBJ2-7; D tentatively reads TRBD1 or TRBD2 (5 bases each). The CDR3 extends over 13 amino acids. In germline, CDR1 is SGDLS, CDR2 YYNGEE. Trimming took off 4 bases at V and 6 bases at J, with 14 bases between the two ends. CDR3 bases: TGTGCCAGCAGCCAAGGGGACGACAGCGAGCAGTACTTC. Amino acids: CASSQGDDSEQYF.

This clonotype occurred a few times. Since a much larger clone is just one base distant, this may be a read error. The chain has TRBV7-2 and TRBJ2-5; 12 bases map to TRBD2. CDR3 length equals 15 residues. Germline CDR1 is SGHTA and CDR2 is FQGNSA. In DNA, the CDR3 is TGTGCCAGCAGCCTCCAACCCGCGGGACTAGCGGGCCAGCACTTC. Amino acid sequence: CASSLQPAGLAGQHF.

This clonotype was seen many times. The rearrangement joins TRBV20-1 to TRBJ2-2; D might be TRBD1 or TRBD2, each matching 5 bases. The V gene lost 0 bases and the J gene lost 3 bases, with 11 bases spanning the gap. The CDR3 loop spans 15 amino acids. Germline CDR1 is DFQATT and CDR2 is SNEGSKA (reference sequence). The CDR3 reads CSARDGTSDTGELFF. CDR3 bases: TGCAGTGCTAGAGATGGGACCTCGGACACCGGGGAGCTGTTTTTT.

The table lists this clonotype with many counts. This chain links TRBV19 with TRBJ2-1, with D possibly TRBD1 on 7 matching bases. The CDR3 is 16 residues long. The V end lost 4 bases, the J end lost 5 bases, and 18 bases lay between the germline ends. Germline V gene sequence: CDR1 LNHDA, CDR2 SQIVND (reference sequence). Written as DNA, the CDR3 is TGTGCCAGTAGTAGGGGGGACAGTCGGCTGAACAATGAGCAGTTCTTC. This encodes CASSRGDSRLNNEQFF.

This clonotype was counted only a few times. Here the CDR3 reads CAWSVQGAGELFF. The CDR3 DNA sequence: TGTGCCTGGAGTGTACAGGGAGCCGGGGAGCTGTTTTTT. V gene TRBV30 combines with J gene TRBJ2-2; tentative D call: TRBD1 (6 bases). The V end was cut by 0 bases, the J end by 6 bases, with 8 bases between. The CDR3 totals 13 residues. Germline CDR1 and CDR2: GTSNPN and SVGIG (reference sequence).

With respect to this clonotype: Given a much more abundant clone one base away, this may be a read error. The chain carries TRBV5-5 and TRBJ2-2; 7 nucleotides match TRBD1. Germline V CDR1 and CDR2: SGHKS, YYEKEE (reference sequence). Losses at the gene ends were 0 bases for V and 1 base for J; bases not matched to a gene: 9. The length of the CDR3 is 18 residues. The CDR3 nucleotides read TGTGCCAGCAGCTTGGGATATCCAGGGGGTTGGAACACCGGGGAGCTGTTTTTT. It yields the protein CASSLGYPGGWNTGELFF.

This clonotype was recorded many times. The chain links TRBV2 to TRBJ1-4, with a possible D match to TRBD1 (5 bases). Germline CDR1 is SNHLY and CDR2 is FYNNEI. The CDR3 is 13 amino acids. This CDR3 reads CADREGSNEKLFF. CDR3 in DNA: TGTGCGGACCGAGAGGGGTCTAATGAAAAACTGTTTTTT. Together with reference TRBV2 and TRBJ1-4, the CDR3 gives the full variable domain: EPEVTQTPSHQVTQMGQEVILRCVPISNHLYFYWYRQILGQKVEFLVSFYNNEISEKSEIFDDQFSVERPDGSNFTLKIRSTKLEDSAMYFCADREGSNEKLFFGSGTQLSVL.

Concerning this clonotype itself: Just one base apart from a much larger clone, this may be a read error. V gene TRBV5-5 combines with J gene TRBJ2-7; no clear D. The CDR3 is 15 residues long. Germline V gene data show CDR1 as SGHKS and CDR2 as YYEKEE (reference sequence). The CDR3 sequence is CASSLGPVTSYGQYF. The DNA for the CDR3 is TGTGCCAGCAGCCTTGGGCCAGTAACTTCCTACGGGCAGTACTTC. Full variable domain (rest looked up from reference TRBV5-5 and TRBJ2-7): DAGVTQSPTHLIKTRGQQVTLRCSPISGHKSVSWYQQVLGQGPQFIFQYYEKEERGRGNFPDRFSARQFPNYSSELNVNALLLGDSALYLCASSLGPVTSYGQYFGPGTRLTVT.

The V gene is TRBV24-1, the J gene TRBJ2-5, with D possibly being TRBD1 or TRBD2 (5 bases each). The CDR3 is 15 residues long. Trimming cost V 4 bases and J 1 base, with 12 bases left between them. Germline V gene lookup returns CDR1 KGHDR and CDR2 SFDVKD. The chain's CDR3 is CATSEGTVAQETQYF. CDR3 nucleotides: TGTGCCACCAGTGAGGGGACGGTGGCCCAAGAGACCCAGTACTTC.

This clonotype was counted ten times or more. The rearrangement joins TRBV19 to TRBJ1-5; D is uncertain. CDR1 is LNHDA and CDR2 is SQIVND in the germline V gene (reference sequence). The CDR3 is 15 residues long. V was cut by 3 bases and J by 2 bases, with 11 bases left in between. The CDR3, as DNA: TGTGCCAGTAGTATTGTGCATGGGGGCAATCAGCCCCAGCATTTT. The encoded protein is CASSIVHGGNQPQHF.

This clonotype was detected ten times or more. The chain joins TRBV24-1 to TRBJ2-2; 7 bases align to TRBD2. The ends lost 5 bases at V and 4 bases at J; junction bases unmatched: 6. The CDR3 covers 15 residues. The germline gives CDR1 KGHDR, CDR2 SFDVKD. Here the CDR3 reads CATSGWEGRTGELFF. CDR3 bases: TGTGCCACCAGTGGGTGGGAGGGCCGCACCGGGGAGCTGTTTTTT.

The chain joins TRBV3-1 to TRBJ2-7, with 11 nucleotides matching TRBD1. The J segment lost 9 bases and the V segment lost 4 bases, leaving 5 bases of the junction unmatched. This CDR3 has 13 amino acids. CDR1 is LGHDT, CDR2 YNNKEL, per germline (reference sequence). The CDR3 DNA follows: TGTGCCAGCAGCCCAGGACAGGGGGCGACGCAGTACTTC. Protein product: CASSPGQGATQYF.

This clonotype was counted at least ten times. This chain uses TRBV20-1 with TRBJ1-4, with a tentative D call TRBD1 (5 bases). CDR3 length: 13 residues. Germline values: CDR1 DFQATT, CDR2 SNEGSKA (reference sequence). V lost 6 bases, J lost 4 bases, and 12 bases lay in between. CDR3 coding DNA: TGCAGTGCCCCGGGACGCCTTAATGAAAAACTGTTTTTT. Its protein product is CSAPGRLNEKLFF.

This clonotype was seen ten or more times. The chain employs TRBV7-3 and TRBJ1-3; D is uncertain. The ends were cut back, 2 bases at V and 1 base at J, with 9 bases in the middle. Looked up from germline, CDR1 is SGHTA and CDR2 is FQGTGA. The CDR3 length is 15 residues. CDR3 sequence: CASSLGNSSGNTIYF. Written as DNA, the CDR3 is TGTGCCAGCAGCTTAGGGAATTCTTCTGGAAACACCATATATTTT.

Regarding this clonotype: A clone one base away is much larger, so this may be a read error. This chain connects TRBV13 to TRBJ2-7; D possibly corresponds to TRBD2 (7 bases). From germline, CDR1 is PRHDT and CDR2 FYEKMQ (reference sequence). This CDR3 has 13 amino acids. The V and J ends lost 8 bases and 6 bases respectively, with 17 bases between them. In nucleotides, the CDR3 is TGTGCCAGCCTCATACCGGGGGGCTCCGAGCAGTACTTC. Amino acids: CASLIPGGSEQYF.

This clonotype was counted ten times or more. CDR3 coding DNA: TGTGCCAGCAGCACCAGGACTAGCGGATACAATGAGCAGTTCTTC. Amino acid sequence: CASSTRTSGYNEQFF. The chain uses TRBV7-2 and TRBJ2-1; TRBD2 matches at 10 bases. Trimming took 5 bases from V and 4 from J; bases not matched to a gene: 5. CDR3 length: 15 amino acids. The germline V gene has CDR1 SGHTA and CDR2 FQGNSA.

This clonotype was observed at least ten times. V gene TRBV20-1 combines with J gene TRBJ2-3, with D unclear. Germline V gene data show CDR1 as DFQATT and CDR2 as SNEGSKA (reference sequence). The CDR3 runs 11 residues. Trimming pared 5 bases from V and 5 bases from J, leaving 8 bases between. CDR3 in DNA: TGCAGTGCTTACCACCGAGATACGCAGTATTTT. Translation: CSAYHRDTQYF.

This clonotype was found many times. The germline gene is not matched at one end of the junction; a read error may be the cause. Written as DNA, the CDR3 is TGTGCCATCAGTTTGAAGCGCGGGGAGCAGTTCTTC. Translating gives CAISLKRGEQFF. The chain is built from TRBV6-6 and TRBJ2-1, with D possibly TRBD2 on 5 matching bases. Looked up from germline, CDR1 is MNHNY and CDR2 is SVGAGI (reference sequence). This CDR3 is 12 amino acids long.